The rows below give T cell receptor beta chains drawn from one sample of a study of identical twins. TCRdb analysed the 5' RACE reads with MiXCR anew, one entry per CDR3 protein. The sample shows 200,000 to 250,000 distinct CDR3 sequences, roughly 13% of them seen only once. The sequenced sample was memory (CD45RO+) T cells sorted from blood. All receptors come from a woman aged 18-29 years in good health. Each CDR3 is given without its conserved first and last residue. Each record gives: J gene, clone size, V gene, CDR3 protein. Not every row has a clone size; where given, it reads once, few, many or a size class.

TRBJ2-3	many	TRBV6-4	ASSEGGGSGTDTQY
TRBJ2-3	-	TRBV6-1	ASRPGTGEVDTQY
TRBJ2-5	-	TRBV20-1	SASSSGRETQY
TRBJ2-7	-	TRBV3-1	ASSQRGTYEQY
TRBJ2-2	many	TRBV20-1	SARGRITGELF
TRBJ1-1	-	TRBV6-5	AATLGTEAF
TRBJ2-3	few	TRBV20-1	SARLAGEGDTQY
TRBJ2-2	-	TRBV12-3/TRBV12-4	ASGQGRVNTGELF
TRBJ2-1	many	TRBV20-1	SVWTSGVINEQF
TRBJ2-7	-	TRBV4-1	ASSQSQAASYEQY
TRBJ2-7	-	TRBV20-1	SAQTGLIPPLEQY
TRBJ2-5	-	TRBV18	ASSPPTARTQY
TRBJ2-3	-	TRBV4-2	ASSQEGFPSADTQY
TRBJ2-2	-	TRBV14	ASSQAPTGELF
TRBJ2-1	few	TRBV9	ASSVGLAGAQF
TRBJ2-3	many	TRBV11-2	ASTLGWGGTDTQY
TRBJ2-1	-	TRBV7-9	ASSLSRDAYNEQF
TRBJ2-5	many	TRBV3-1	ASSQGGRVRETQY